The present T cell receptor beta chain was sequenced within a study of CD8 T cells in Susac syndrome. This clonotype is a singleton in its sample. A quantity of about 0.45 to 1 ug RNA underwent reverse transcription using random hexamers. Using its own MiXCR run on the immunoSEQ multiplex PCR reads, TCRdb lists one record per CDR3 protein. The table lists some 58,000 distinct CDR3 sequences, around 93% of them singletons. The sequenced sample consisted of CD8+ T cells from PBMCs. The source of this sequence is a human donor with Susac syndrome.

The chain's CDR3 is CASSQEVYSGANVLTF. DNA of the CDR3: TGCGCCAGCAGCCAAGAGGTTTACTCTGGGGCCAACGTCCTGACTTTC. The chain uses TRBV4-3 and TRBJ2-6; D is uncertain. Germline V gene lookup returns CDR1 LGHNA and CDR2 YSLEER. V lost 0 bases, J lost 0 bases, and 6 bases lay in between. The CDR3 is made up of 16 amino acids.